This T cell receptor (beta chain) was recorded in a study of blood T cell repertoires in COVID-19. The CDR3 is 15 amino acids. Germline loops: CDR1 SNHLY, CDR2 FYNNEI. Between the trimmed V and J ends, which lost 4 bases and 2 bases, there was a span of 13 bases. Only one count was recorded for this clone. Profiling relied on immunoSEQ multiplex PCR, and the TCRdb table lists in-frame clones only, not all of them. The sample holds some 100,000 clones, 85% to 95% seen once. Sequences were obtained from peripheral blood. The J gene is TRBJ2-3, the V gene TRBV2, with D possibly TRBD2 on 6 matching bases. This clonotype was obtained from a man aged 50-60 years with active COVID-19. The CDR3 here is CASSAGTFLTDTQYF. The CDR3 region has the DNA TGTGCCAGCAGTGCCGGGACTTTCCTCACAGATACGCAGTATTTT.